The next 27 T cell receptor beta chains were all read from a single sample in a study of T-cell memory formation after mild COVID-19. TCRdb used MiXCR to reprocess the 5' RACE reads, holding one entry per CDR3 protein. This sample has 210,000 or so distinct CDR3 sequences, with around 25% found just once. The sample taken for sequencing was PBMCs or a T cell subset sorted from them (not recorded which). These TCRs come from an adult woman who had mild COVID-19 (a few samples of this study predate the infection). Cell type and time point are not known.

This chain uses TRBV12-3 or TRBV12-4 with TRBJ2-3; unclear D gene. CDR3 length equals 14 residues. Trimming removed 2 bases at V and 4 bases at J, with 10 bases between. CDR3 loop: CASSLRRIADTQYF. In DNA form, the CDR3 reads TGTGCCAGCAGTTTAAGGCGTATTGCAGATACGCAGTATTTT.

V usage is TRBV5-6 and J usage is TRBJ2-1; D assignment may be TRBD1 or TRBD2 (5 bases each). Trimming shortened V by 5 bases and J by 7 bases, and 19 bases separated the two germline ends. CDR1 is SGHDT, CDR2 YYEEEE, per germline. The CDR3 length is 15 residues. CDR3 sequence: CASSPGSGKGNEQFF. The CDR3 coding sequence is TGTGCCAGCAGTCCCGGGTCGGGGAAGGGGAATGAGCAGTTCTTC. The full variable domain, its missing parts supplied by reference TRBV5-6 and TRBJ2-1, is DAGVTQSPTHLIKTRGQQVTLRCSPKSGHDTVSWYQQALGQGPQFIFQYYEEEERQRGNFPDRFSGHQFPNYSSELNVNALLLGDSALYLCASSPGSGKGNEQFFGPGTRLTVL.

The chain has TRBV12-3 or TRBV12-4 and TRBJ2-7; D perhaps matches TRBD1 (6 bases). The ends were cut back, 6 bases at V and 0 bases at J, with 9 bases in the middle. The CDR3 sequence is 13 residues long. The CDR3 here is CASSRQVSYEQYF. CDR3 nucleotide sequence: TGTGCCAGCAGCAGACAGGTCTCCTACGAGCAGTACTTC.

In the case of this clonotype: Since the CDR3 does not end with the conserved phenylalanine or tryptophan, this likely comes from a read error. V gene TRBV7-9 combines with J gene TRBJ2-3; 8 bases fit TRBD1. The CDR3 has 15 amino acids. Per germline, CDR1 SEHNR and CDR2 FQNEAQ (reference sequence). J gave up 1 base and V 4 bases, and 4 bases lay outside the gene matches. The CDR3 protein is CASSSQGGGTDTQYY. CDR3 bases: TGTGCCAGCAGCTCACAGGGGGGCGGCACAGATACGCAGTATTAT.

The chain uses TRBV5-1 and TRBJ2-7; D ambiguous. This CDR3 is 12 amino acids long. Germline-derived CDR1 and CDR2 are SGHRS and YFSETQ. V was shortened by 0 bases and J by 6 bases, with 7 bases between the two germline ends. This CDR3 is CASSLEVGEQYF. The CDR3, as DNA: TGCGCCAGCAGCTTGGAGGTGGGCGAGCAGTACTTC.

This chain connects TRBV3-1 to TRBJ1-5; D remains unclear. Germline V gene lookup returns CDR1 LGHDT and CDR2 YNNKEL (reference sequence). This CDR3 is built from 14 residues. Trimming left V 1 base short and J 4 bases short, with 8 bases between. The CDR3 is CASSQGLANQPQHF. Written as DNA, the CDR3 is TGTGCCAGCAGCCAAGGACTTGCTAATCAGCCCCAGCATTTT. Based on the CDR3 plus reference TRBV3-1 and TRBJ1-5, the full variable domain is DTAVSQTPKYLVTQMGNDKSIKCEQNLGHDTMYWYKQDSKKFLKIMFSYNNKELIINETVPNRFSPKSPDKAHLNLHINSLELGDSAVYFCASSQGLANQPQHFGDGTRLSIL.

V gene TRBV20-1 combines with J gene TRBJ1-1; weak D call: TRBD1 (6 bases). There are 15 residues in the CDR3. The germline V gene has CDR1 DFQATT and CDR2 SNEGSKA (reference sequence). The V end lost 6 bases, the J end lost 2 bases, and 19 bases lay between the germline ends. The CDR3 DNA sequence: TGCAGTGCGCCTCGAGGGGGATTAACCAACACTGAAGCTTTCTTT. This translates into CSAPRGGLTNTEAFF.

The chain recombines TRBV20-1 with TRBJ2-1; TRBD2 matches at 7 bases. The CDR3 length is 16 residues. V gave up 0 bases and J gave up 0 bases; unmatched junction bases: 5. Germline CDR1 DFQATT, CDR2 SNEGSKA (reference sequence). The CDR3 DNA is TGCAGTGCTAGAGATCTGGGCGGGAGCTCCTACAATGAGCAGTTCTTC. Translated: CSARDLGGSSYNEQFF.

The chain has TRBV2 and TRBJ2-1; D ambiguous. Trimming removed 10 bases from V and 3 bases from J, with 10 bases in between. Germline lookup yields CDR1 SNHLY and CDR2 FYNNEI. The CDR3 sequence is 12 residues long. The CDR3 spells CATYLDYNEQFF. CDR3 DNA sequence: TGTGCCACCTACTTGGACTACAATGAGCAGTTCTTC.

This clonotype has just a few counts. The J gene is TRBJ1-5, the V gene TRBV15; a possible D gene is TRBD1 (5 bases). The CDR3 extends over 17 amino acids. V was trimmed by 1 base and J by 1 base, leaving 14 bases between them. Per the germline V gene, CDR1 is LNHNV and CDR2 is YYDKDF (reference sequence). This CDR3 reads CATSRASQAGSNQPQHF. Here the CDR3 DNA reads TGTGCCACCAGCAGAGCAAGTCAGGCAGGGAGCAATCAGCCCCAGCATTTT.

Only a few counts were recorded for this clonotype. V usage is TRBV12-3 or TRBV12-4 and J usage is TRBJ1-6, with D unresolved. V lost 3 bases to trimming and J lost 8 bases, with 20 bases between them. The CDR3 contains 17 residues. CDR3 bases: TGTGCCAGCAGTTTGAGATCTCCGTGGCGAAGGGATTCACCCCTCCACTTT. It specifies CASSLRSPWRRDSPLHF.

The rearrangement uses TRBV3-1 and TRBJ2-3; weak D call: TRBD2 (5 bases). The CDR3 runs to 15 residues. Looked up from germline, CDR1 is LGHDT and CDR2 is YNNKEL (reference sequence). The ends were cut back, 2 bases at V and 1 base at J, with 10 bases in the middle. DNA of the CDR3: TGTGCCAGCAGCCAACGTGTCGGGGGCACAGATACGCAGTATTTT. It encodes CASSQRVGGTDTQYF.

The chain carries TRBV7-2 and TRBJ2-1; a possible D gene is TRBD2 (6 bases). This CDR3 has 13 amino acids. Germline V gene sequence: CDR1 SGHTA, CDR2 FQGNSA. V gave up 8 bases and J gave up 7 bases, with 15 bases separating them. The CDR3 loop reads CASGQYGGNEQFF. The DNA for the CDR3 is TGTGCCAGCGGTCAATATGGGGGGAATGAGCAGTTCTTC.

V gene TRBV7-2 combines with J gene TRBJ2-1, with TRBD2 matching 12 bases. The CDR3 consists of 21 residues. Germline V CDR1 and CDR2: SGHTA, FQGNSA. The V and J ends lost 5 bases and 0 bases, in that order; junction bases with no gene match: 17. This CDR3 reads CASSTHTGGLAGPSSYNEQFF. CDR3 DNA: TGTGCCAGCAGCACCCATACTGGGGGACTAGCGGGCCCTAGCTCCTACAATGAGCAGTTCTTC.

This clonotype was observed a few times. The V and J genes are TRBV7-3 and TRBJ2-7; a possible D gene is TRBD1 (6 bases). With 5 bases removed from V and 8 bases from J, the gap between germline ends came to 16 bases. From germline, CDR1 is SGHTA and CDR2 FQGTGA. The CDR3 runs to 13 residues. The CDR3 spells CASSHNNRDQQYF. The CDR3 DNA follows: TGTGCCAGCAGCCATAACAACAGGGATCAGCAGTACTTC.

The chain employs TRBV6-2 or TRBV6-3 and TRBJ2-1; TRBD2 is a possible D gene (6 bases). The CDR3 spans 13 residues. Trimming removed 0 bases from V and 8 bases from J, with 8 bases in between. Germline V gives CDR1 MNHEY, CDR2 SVGEGT. For the CDR3, the DNA is TGTGCCAGCAGTTACTCGGAGGGGCATGAGCAGTTCTTC. Translating gives CASSYSEGHEQFF.

The V and J genes are TRBV5-1 and TRBJ1-2; 9 bases map to TRBD1. V shed 5 bases, J shed 5 bases, and the junction held 13 bases outside the gene matches. CDR3 length: 16 residues. The germline gives CDR1 SGHRS, CDR2 YFSETQ. The CDR3 nucleotides are TGCGCCAGCAGGATAATCTCCCGGACAGGGGAATATGGCTACACCTTC. Translated, it gives CASRIISRTGEYGYTF. The variable domain in full, with the rest retrieved from reference TRBV5-1 and TRBJ1-2, is KAGVTQTPRYLIKTRGQQVTLSCSPISGHRSVSWYQQTPGQGLQFLFEYFSETQRNKGNFPGRFSGRQFSNSRSEMNVSTLELGDSALYLCASRIISRTGEYGYTFGSGTRLTVV.

The rearrangement uses TRBV29-1 and TRBJ1-1; 7 bases are shared with TRBD1. The junction had 5 bases not matched to a gene; V was cut back by 3 bases and J by 1 base. Germline lookup yields CDR1 SQVTM and CDR2 ANQGSEA. The length of the CDR3 is 14 residues. CDR3 nucleotide sequence: TGCAGCGTTGAGAGGGGGCAGGGGAACACTGAAGCTTTCTTT. Protein product: CSVERGQGNTEAFF.

The V and J genes are TRBV12-3 or TRBV12-4 and TRBJ2-7; 7 bases align to TRBD1. After removal of 5 bases from V and 3 bases from J, the junction contained 16 bases not matched to a gene. The CDR3 runs 17 residues. CDR3 protein: CASSLRQGGILVYEQYF. CDR3 bases: TGTGCCAGCAGTCTTCGACAGGGCGGAATTCTCGTCTACGAGCAGTACTTC.

A few counts support this clonotype. The rearrangement links TRBV10-3 to TRBJ1-2; D possibly corresponds to TRBD1 (5 bases). CDR3 length equals 15 residues. V lost 2 bases and J 8 bases, leaving 18 bases between the germline ends. Germline assignment: CDR1 ENHRY and CDR2 SYGVKD. The CDR3 reads CAISERDSGTRGYTF. The CDR3 nucleotides read TGTGCCATCAGTGAGAGGGATTCCGGGACTAGAGGCTACACCTTC.

The chain employs TRBV24-1 and TRBJ2-5; 11 bases fit TRBD1. Germline CDR1 reads KGHDR; CDR2 reads SFDVKD. After removal of 2 bases from V and 3 bases from J, the junction contained 10 bases not matched to a gene. The CDR3 runs to 18 residues. The CDR3 spells CATSDSREGQGDEETQYF. The CDR3 nucleotides are TGTGCCACCAGTGATTCCAGAGAGGGACAGGGGGACGAAGAGACCCAGTACTTC.

The chain carries TRBV7-2 and TRBJ1-4, with D perhaps matching TRBD1 (6 bases). In germline, CDR1 is SGHTA, CDR2 FQGNSA. The CDR3 loop spans 16 amino acids. V was shortened by 5 bases and J by 3 bases, with 16 bases between the two germline ends. The CDR3 region has the DNA TGTGCCAGCAGCGCCCAACAGGGCTCAGCTAATGAAAAACTGTTTTTT. It codes for CASSAQQGSANEKLFF.

This chain links TRBV10-3 with TRBJ2-5, with D possibly matching TRBD1 (5 bases). CDR3 length: 14 residues. The germline gives CDR1 ENHRY, CDR2 SYGVKD. V lost 0 bases to trimming and J lost 5 bases, with 10 bases between them. Here the CDR3 reads CAISESWGAETQYF. The CDR3 DNA reads TGTGCCATCAGTGAGTCCTGGGGCGCGGAGACCCAGTACTTC.

This rearrangement joins TRBV6-6 to TRBJ1-5; D is ambiguous. Germline CDR1 and CDR2: MNHNY and SVGAGI (reference sequence). V was cut by 2 bases and J by 2 bases, with 10 bases left in between. CDR3 length equals 15 residues. The CDR3 DNA reads TGTGCCAGCAGTTACCTGGGGAAGGGCAATCAGCCCCAGCATTTT. Translating gives CASSYLGKGNQPQHF.

This clonotype was observed a few times. In DNA, the CDR3 is TGTGCCAGCAGCCCGGGACCAAACACTGAAGCTTTCTTT. It translates to CASSPGPNTEAFF. V gene TRBV5-6 combines with J gene TRBJ1-1, with D possibly being TRBD1 (5 bases). This CDR3 has 13 amino acids. Germline V gene data show CDR1 as SGHDT and CDR2 as YYEEEE. With 4 bases removed from V and 2 bases from J, the gap between germline ends came to 9 bases.

This chain uses TRBV10-3 with TRBJ1-2, with D possibly matching TRBD1 (5 bases). This CDR3 spans 12 amino acids. The V and J ends lost 3 bases and 4 bases respectively, with 6 bases between them. CDR1 ENHRY and CDR2 SYGVKD come from the germline V gene. CDR3: CAISDGTYGYTF. CDR3 bases: TGTGCCATCAGTGACGGGACCTATGGCTACACCTTC.

This clonotype was observed a few times. J is TRBJ2-1 and V is TRBV15, with D perhaps matching TRBD2 (6 bases). CDR1 LNHNV and CDR2 YYDKDF come from the germline V gene (reference sequence). Trimming stripped 0 bases from V and 5 bases from J, with 14 bases between. The CDR3 consists of 16 residues. The CDR3 DNA follows: TGTGCCACCAGCAGAGATTACGGGTCGGGGGACAATGAGCAGTTCTTC. This sequence encodes CATSRDYGSGDNEQFF.